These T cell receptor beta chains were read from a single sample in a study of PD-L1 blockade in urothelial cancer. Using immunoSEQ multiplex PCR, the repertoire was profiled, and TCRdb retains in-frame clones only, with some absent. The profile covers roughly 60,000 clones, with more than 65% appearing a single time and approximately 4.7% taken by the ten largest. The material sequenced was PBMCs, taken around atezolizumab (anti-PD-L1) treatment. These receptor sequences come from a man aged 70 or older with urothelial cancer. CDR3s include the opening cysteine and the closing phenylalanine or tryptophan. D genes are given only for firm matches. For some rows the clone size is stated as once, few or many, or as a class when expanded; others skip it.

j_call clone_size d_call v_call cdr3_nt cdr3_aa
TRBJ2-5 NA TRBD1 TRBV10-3 TGTGCCCGCTTGGGGGACAGGGTAGTGGCGGGAGAAGAGACCCAGTACTTC CARLGDRVVAGEETQYF
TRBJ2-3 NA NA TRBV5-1 TGCGCCAGCAGAGTGGAGGGACCGGTCTCCGATACGCAGTATTTT CASRVEGPVSDTQYF
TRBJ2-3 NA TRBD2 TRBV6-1 TGTGCCAGCAGGATAGCGGGAGTTCCAGATACGCAGTATTTT CASRIAGVPDTQYF
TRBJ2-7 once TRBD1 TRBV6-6 TGTGCCAGCAGTTACACGGGACAGGGGTTGAACGAGCAGTACTTC CASSYTGQGLNEQYF
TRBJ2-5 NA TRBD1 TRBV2 TGTGCCAGCCGCCGGGACAGTGATGAAGAGACCCAGTACTTC CASRRDSDEETQYF
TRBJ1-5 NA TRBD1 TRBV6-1 TGTGCCACGGCCGTCGGGGGACAGGTTAATCAGCCCCAGCATTTT CATAVGGQVNQPQHF
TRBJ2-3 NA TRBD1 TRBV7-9 TGTGCCAGCAGCTTAGAGGGGGCCCCAGATACGCAGTATTTT CASSLEGAPDTQYF
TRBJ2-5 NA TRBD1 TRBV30 TGTGCCTGGAGCGCCGTTAGGGGGCAAGGAGAGACCCAGTACTTC CAWSAVRGQGETQYF
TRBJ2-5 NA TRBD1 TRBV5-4 TGTGCCAGCAGCAAGACAGGGATGGGAGAGACCCAGTACTTC CASSKTGMGETQYF
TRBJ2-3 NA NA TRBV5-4 TGTGCCAGCAGCTTGGGCAGGGGAGGGACCGCAGATACGCAGTATTTT CASSLGRGGTADTQYF
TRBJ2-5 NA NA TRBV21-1 TGTGCTCCCCAATGCGGGAGCAGGGAGGAGACCCAGTACTTC CAPQCGSREETQYF
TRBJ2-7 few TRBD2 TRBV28 TGTGCCAGCAGCATCGGGACTAGCTACGAGCAGTACTTC CASSIGTSYEQYF
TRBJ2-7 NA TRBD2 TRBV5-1 TGCGCCAGCAGCTTGGCCCCAGCGGGAGTGGGGGAGCAGTACTTC CASSLAPAGVGEQYF
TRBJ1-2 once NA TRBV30 TGTGCCTGGAGTGTACGGGGGGGCGGTGGCTACACCTTC CAWSVRGGGGYTF
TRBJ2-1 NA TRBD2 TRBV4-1 TGCGCCAGCAGCCAAGATCGTGGTAGCGGGAGGCTCCTCTACAATGAGCAGTTCTTC CASSQDRGSGRLLYNEQFF
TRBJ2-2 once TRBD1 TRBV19 TGTGCCAGTAGTCCCGACAGGGGTCAGACCGGGGAGCTGTTTTTT CASSPDRGQTGELFF
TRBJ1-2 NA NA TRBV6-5 TGTGCCAGCAGTCCGCTCCGGGGAGGTTCCTATGGCTACACCTTC CASSPLRGGSYGYTF
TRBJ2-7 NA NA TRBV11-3 TGTGCCAGCAGCTTAGAAAGAGACTACGAGCAGTACTTC CASSLERDYEQYF
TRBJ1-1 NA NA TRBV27 TGTGCCAGCAGCTCTGACAGTCTCTCTGAAGCTTTCTTT CASSSDSLSEAFF
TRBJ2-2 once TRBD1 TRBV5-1 TGCGCCAGCAGCTTGACAGGGGGCCCCGGGGAGCTGTTTTTT CASSLTGGPGELFF
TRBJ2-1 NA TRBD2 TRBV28 TGTGCCAGCCGGGGGGGCGGGCCCCTCCATGAGCAGTTCTTC CASRGGGPLHEQFF
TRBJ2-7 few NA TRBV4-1 TGCGCCAGCAGCCAGCTGACTTCGTGGGAGCAGTACTTC CASSQLTSWEQYF
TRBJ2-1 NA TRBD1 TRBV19 TGTGCCAGTAGTAGGTGGACAGGGTCCCTTAATGAGCAGTTCTTC CASSRWTGSLNEQFF